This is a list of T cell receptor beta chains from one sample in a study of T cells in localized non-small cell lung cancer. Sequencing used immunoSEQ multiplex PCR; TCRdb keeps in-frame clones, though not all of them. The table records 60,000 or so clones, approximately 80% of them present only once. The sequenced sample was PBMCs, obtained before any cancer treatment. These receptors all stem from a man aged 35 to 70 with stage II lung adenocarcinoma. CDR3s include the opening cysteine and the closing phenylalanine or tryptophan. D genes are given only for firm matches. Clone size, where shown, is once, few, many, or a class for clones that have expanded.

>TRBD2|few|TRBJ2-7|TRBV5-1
CASSTSRGAAGYEQYF
TGCGCCAGCAGCACTTCGCGGGGGGCTGCCGGCTACGAGCAGTACTTC
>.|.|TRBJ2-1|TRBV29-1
CSVGPGATEQFF
TGCAGCGTTGGCCCTGGGGCTACAGAGCAGTTCTTC
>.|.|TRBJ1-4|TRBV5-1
CASSYGRINEKLFF
TGCGCCAGCAGCTACGGCAGGATTAATGAAAAACTGTTTTTT
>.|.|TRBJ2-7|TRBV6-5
CASSPTGHYEQYF
TGTGCCAGCAGCCCCACGGGGCATTACGAGCAGTACTTC
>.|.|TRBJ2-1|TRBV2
CASEGAAHSYNEQFF
TGTGCCAGCGAAGGAGCGGCTCACTCCTACAATGAGCAGTTCTTC
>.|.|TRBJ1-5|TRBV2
CASSEVNQPQHF
TGTGCCAGCAGTGAAGTAAATCAGCCCCAGCATTTT
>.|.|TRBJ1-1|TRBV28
CASSLRYTEAFF
TGTGCCAGCAGTTTAAGATACACTGAAGCTTTCTTT
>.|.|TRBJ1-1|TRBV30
CAWTMGYTEAFF
TGTGCCTGGACCATGGGGTACACTGAAGCTTTCTTT
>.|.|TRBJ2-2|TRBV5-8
CASSFWRDTGELFF
TGTGCCAGCAGCTTTTGGAGGGACACCGGGGAGCTGTTTTTT
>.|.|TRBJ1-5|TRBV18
CASSPSAGEPQHF
TGTGCCAGCTCACCTTCTGCCGGTGAGCCCCAGCATTTT
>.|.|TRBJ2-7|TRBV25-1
CASSGHNEQYF
TGTGCCAGCAGTGGACACAACGAGCAGTACTTC
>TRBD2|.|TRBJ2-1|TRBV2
CASSDLAGGGSYNEQFF
TGTGCCAGCAGTGATTTAGCGGGAGGGGGATCCTACAATGAGCAGTTCTTC
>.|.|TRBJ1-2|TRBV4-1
CASSQDPLAYYGYTF
TGCGCCAGCAGCCAAGATCCCCTCGCCTACTATGGCTACACCTTC
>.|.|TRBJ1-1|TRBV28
CASRPGGDTEAFF
TGTGCCAGCAGACCGGGGGGAGACACTGAAGCTTTCTTT
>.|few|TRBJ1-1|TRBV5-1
CASSPESLNTEAFF
TGCGCCAGCAGCCCGGAGTCCTTGAACACTGAAGCTTTCTTT
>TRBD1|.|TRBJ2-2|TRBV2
CASRYRGTGELFF
TGTGCCAGCAGGTACAGGGGGACCGGGGAGCTGTTTTTT
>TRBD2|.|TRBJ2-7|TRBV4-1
CASRDRASGSYEQYF
TGCGCCAGCAGGGATCGGGCTAGCGGTTCCTACGAGCAGTACTTC
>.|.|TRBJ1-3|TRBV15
CATSRDGVSGNTIYF
TGTGCCACCAGCAGAGATGGGGTCTCTGGAAACACCATATATTTT
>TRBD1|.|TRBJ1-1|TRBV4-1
CASSQEGGQVRAFF
TGCGCCAGCAGCCAAGAAGGGGGCCAGGTAAGAGCTTTCTTT
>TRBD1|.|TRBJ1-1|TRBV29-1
CSVEPGQGSRAFF
TGCAGCGTTGAACCGGGACAGGGATCAAGAGCTTTCTTT
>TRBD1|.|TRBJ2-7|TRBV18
CASSPPGQGYEQYF
TGTGCCAGCTCACCTCCGGGACAGGGCTACGAGCAGTACTTC
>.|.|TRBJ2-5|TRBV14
CASSQERRHFGMAGETQYF
TGTGCCAGCAGCCAAGAAAGAAGACATTTTGGAATGGCGGGAGAGACCCAGTACTTC
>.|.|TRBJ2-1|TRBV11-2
CASSLDGTGLRRNEQFF
TGTGCCAGCAGCTTAGATGGGACGGGACTTAGACGTAATGAGCAGTTCTTC
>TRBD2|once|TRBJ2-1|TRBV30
CAWGGLAGESYNEQFF
TGTGCCTGGGGGGGACTAGCGGGAGAAAGCTACAATGAGCAGTTCTTC
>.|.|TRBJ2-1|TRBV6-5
CASSSTRRRYNEQFF
TGTGCCAGCAGTTCGACTAGGAGGAGGTACAATGAGCAGTTCTTC
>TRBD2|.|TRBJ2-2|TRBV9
CASSVSGRGTGELFF
TGTGCCAGCAGCGTTAGCGGGAGGGGCACCGGGGAGCTGTTTTTT
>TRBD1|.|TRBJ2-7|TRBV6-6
CASGSTAGGEQYF
TGTGCCAGCGGTTCAACGGCAGGGGGCGAGCAGTACTTC
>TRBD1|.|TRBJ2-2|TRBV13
CASSSWTGRAGELFF
TGTGCCAGCAGCTCCTGGACAGGGCGGGCCGGGGAGCTGTTTTTT
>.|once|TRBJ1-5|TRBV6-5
CASSRTLLSNQPQHF
TGTGCCAGCAGCCGGACACTCCTTAGCAATCAGCCCCAGCATTTT
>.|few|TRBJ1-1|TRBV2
CASSRDRNTEAFF
TGTGCCAGCAGCCGTGACAGGAACACTGAAGCTTTCTTT
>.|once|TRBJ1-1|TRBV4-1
CASSQPDRGTEAFF
TGCGCCAGCAGCCAACCTGACCGGGGAACTGAAGCTTTCTTT
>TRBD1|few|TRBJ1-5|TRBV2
CASRNGQGAYQPQHF
TGTGCCAGCAGGAATGGACAGGGGGCTTATCAGCCCCAGCATTTT